A selection of T cell receptor beta chains follows, all from one sample in a study of cytomegalovirus exposure and HLA in healthy donors. TCRdb's copy holds only in-frame clones and misses some; the assay was immunoSEQ multiplex PCR. Altogether roughly 86,000 clones are present, under 85% being singletons, with the ten largest covering under 8%. Sequencing used PBMCs. Receptor source: a man aged 45-65 years in good health and CMV-seropositive. Each CDR3 is given with its conserved first and last residue. Each record gives: CDR3 protein, CDR3 DNA, V gene, clone size, D gene, J gene. D genes are given only for firm matches. Size values are once, few and many counts, or a class for expanded clones, and some rows have none.

cdr3_aa: CASSSSGTSGYEQYF; cdr3_nt: TGTGCCAGCAGCTCCTCCGGGACTAGCGGATACGAGCAGTACTTC; v_call: TRBV5-4; clone_size: -; d_call: TRBD2; j_call: TRBJ2-7
cdr3_aa: CASSLGGQVNTGELFF; cdr3_nt: TGTGCCAGCAGCTTGGGTGGACAGGTGAACACCGGGGAGCTGTTTTTT; v_call: TRBV5-6; clone_size: -; d_call: TRBD1; j_call: TRBJ2-2
cdr3_aa: CSVGGGGTGELFF; cdr3_nt: TGCAGCGTTGGCGGGGGGGGAACCGGGGAGCTGTTTTTT; v_call: TRBV29-1; clone_size: -; d_call: TRBD2; j_call: TRBJ2-2
cdr3_aa: CASSPTGYGYTF; cdr3_nt: TGTGCCAGCAGTCCCACAGGCTATGGCTACACCTTC; v_call: TRBV27; clone_size: -; d_call: -; j_call: TRBJ1-2
cdr3_aa: CASSLGTSGAYHF; cdr3_nt: TGTGCCAGCAGTTTAGGGACTAGCGGGGCCTATCACTTC; v_call: TRBV27; clone_size: -; d_call: TRBD2; j_call: TRBJ2-5
cdr3_aa: CASTTGIQETQYF; cdr3_nt: TGTGCCAGCACCACAGGGATTCAAGAGACCCAGTACTTC; v_call: TRBV7-6; clone_size: -; d_call: -; j_call: TRBJ2-5
cdr3_aa: CASSFGASGYNEQFF; cdr3_nt: TGTGCCAGCAGCTTTGGAGCTAGCGGATACAATGAGCAGTTCTTC; v_call: TRBV5-6; clone_size: -; d_call: TRBD2; j_call: TRBJ2-1
cdr3_aa: CASSREFGPAQPQHF; cdr3_nt: TGTGCCAGCAGCCGGGAATTTGGGCCGGCACAGCCCCAGCATTTT; v_call: TRBV7-8; clone_size: -; d_call: -; j_call: TRBJ1-5
cdr3_aa: CASSQYEGHGNQPQHF; cdr3_nt: TGCGCCAGCAGTCAATACGAGGGACATGGAAATCAGCCCCAGCATTTT; v_call: TRBV23-1; clone_size: -; d_call: -; j_call: TRBJ1-5
cdr3_aa: CASSLSRDRVFYEQYF; cdr3_nt: TGTGCCAGCAGTTTATCGCGGGACAGGGTATTCTACGAGCAGTACTTC; v_call: TRBV27; clone_size: few; d_call: TRBD1; j_call: TRBJ2-7
cdr3_aa: CASSQATEPPNQPQHF; cdr3_nt: TGTGCCAGCAGCCAAGCAACGGAGCCCCCCAATCAGCCCCAGCATTTT; v_call: TRBV5-6; clone_size: -; d_call: -; j_call: TRBJ1-5
cdr3_aa: CASSLRDNGYTF; cdr3_nt: TGTGCCAGCAGCTTGCGGGACAATGGCTACACCTTC; v_call: TRBV5-6; clone_size: -; d_call: -; j_call: TRBJ1-2